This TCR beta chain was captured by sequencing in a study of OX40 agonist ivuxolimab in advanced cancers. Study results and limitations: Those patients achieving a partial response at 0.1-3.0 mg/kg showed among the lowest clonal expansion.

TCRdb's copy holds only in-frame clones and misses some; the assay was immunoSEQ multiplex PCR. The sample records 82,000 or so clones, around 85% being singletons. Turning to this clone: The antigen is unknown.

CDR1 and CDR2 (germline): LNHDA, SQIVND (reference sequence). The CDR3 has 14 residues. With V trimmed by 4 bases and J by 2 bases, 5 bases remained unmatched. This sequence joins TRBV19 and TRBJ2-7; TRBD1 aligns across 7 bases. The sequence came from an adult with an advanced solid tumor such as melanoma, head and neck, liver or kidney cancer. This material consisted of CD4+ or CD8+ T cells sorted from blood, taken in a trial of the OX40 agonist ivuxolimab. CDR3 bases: TGTGCCAGTAGTACACCGGGACAGACCTACGAGCAGTACTTC. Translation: CASSTPGQTYEQYF.